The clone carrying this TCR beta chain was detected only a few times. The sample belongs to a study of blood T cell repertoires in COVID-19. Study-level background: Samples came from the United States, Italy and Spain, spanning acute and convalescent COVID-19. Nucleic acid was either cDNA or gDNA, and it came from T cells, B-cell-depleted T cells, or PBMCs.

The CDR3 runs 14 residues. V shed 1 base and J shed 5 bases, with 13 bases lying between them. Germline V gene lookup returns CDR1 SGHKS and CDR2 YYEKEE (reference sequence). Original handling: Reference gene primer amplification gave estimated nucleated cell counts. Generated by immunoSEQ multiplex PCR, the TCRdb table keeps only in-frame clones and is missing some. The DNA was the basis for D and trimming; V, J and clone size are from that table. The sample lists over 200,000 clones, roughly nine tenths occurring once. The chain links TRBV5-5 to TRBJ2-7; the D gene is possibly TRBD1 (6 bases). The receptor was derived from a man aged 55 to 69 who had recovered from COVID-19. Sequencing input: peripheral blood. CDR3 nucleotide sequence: TGTGCCAGCAGCTTGCCCACAGGGCTCGACGAGCAGTACTTC. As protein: CASSLPTGLDEQYF.